A selection of T cell receptor beta chains follows, all from one sample in a study of shared clonotypes between healthy human individuals. Here immunoSEQ multiplex PCR was the method, and the copy in TCRdb shows in-frame clones only, minus some. The data show about 1,800,000 clones, just under 95% seen once. The source material was naive CD8+ T cells sorted from blood. The receptors derive from a young man in good health. CDR3s include the opening cysteine and the closing phenylalanine or tryptophan. D genes are given only for firm matches. Size tells how often a clone was seen (once, few, many) or the class of an expanded clone, and some rows leave it out.

CDR3 protein	CDR3 DNA	V gene	J gene	D gene	clone size
CASSHGGQPQHF	TGTGCCAGCAGCCACGGGGGTCAGCCCCAGCATTTT	TRBV28	TRBJ1-5	-	-
CASSFPSGGPINFYEQYF	TGTGCCAGCAGTTTCCCTAGCGGGGGCCCTATAAACTTCTACGAGCAGTACTTC	TRBV28	TRBJ2-7	TRBD2	once
CATSLRGYEQYF	TGTGCCACCAGCCTACGGGGGTACGAGCAGTACTTC	TRBV15	TRBJ2-7	-	-
CASKGDLFTDTQYF	TGTGCCAGCAAGGGGGATCTGTTCACAGATACGCAGTATTTT	TRBV2	TRBJ2-3	-	-
CSVLGQETNYGYTF	TGCAGCGTGTTGGGGCAGGAGACTAACTATGGCTACACCTTC	TRBV29-1	TRBJ1-2	-	-
CASSSEGLYRSYEQYF	TGCGCCAGCAGCTCCGAAGGGCTCTATCGCTCCTACGAGCAGTACTTC	TRBV5-1	TRBJ2-7	-	-
CASSLSLTGTSGSEQYF	TGTGCCAGCAGCTTATCCTTGACCGGGACTAGCGGTTCTGAGCAGTACTTC	TRBV11-2	TRBJ2-7	TRBD2	-
CASSFNRGHEQYF	TGTGCCAGCAGCTTCAACAGGGGCCACGAGCAGTACTTC	TRBV7-6	TRBJ2-7	TRBD1	-
CASVLTEGTEAFF	TGTGCCAGCGTTTTAACGGAGGGAACTGAAGCTTTCTTT	TRBV7-9	TRBJ1-1	-	-
CASSSREFDGYTF	TGTGCCAGCAGTTCCAGGGAGTTTGACGGCTACACCTTC	TRBV28	TRBJ1-2	-	-
CASSPPGGAGTDTQYF	TGTGCCAGCAGCCCTCCCGGGGGTGCCGGCACAGATACGCAGTATTTT	TRBV9	TRBJ2-3	-	-
CASSMVEGGGELFF	TGTGCCAGCAGCATGGTAGAAGGCGGCGGGGAGCTGTTTTTT	TRBV7-9	TRBJ2-2	-	-
CASSLIRQGDFITYEQYF	TGCGCCAGCAGCTTGATACGACAGGGGGATTTTATTACCTACGAGCAGTACTTC	TRBV5-1	TRBJ2-7	TRBD1	once
CASQGAYEQYF	TGTGCCAGCCAGGGAGCCTACGAGCAGTACTTC	TRBV6-5	TRBJ2-7	-	-
CASSVGWGTPNEQFF	TGCGCCAGCAGCGTTGGGTGGGGGACTCCAAATGAGCAGTTCTTC	TRBV5-1	TRBJ2-1	-	-
CASSLSASGSVTYEQYF	TGTGCCAGCAGCTTGTCGGCTAGCGGGAGCGTGACCTACGAGCAGTACTTC	TRBV5-6	TRBJ2-7	TRBD2	-
CASSPLTGLQPQHF	TGTGCCAGCAGTCCTCTGACAGGGTTACAGCCCCAGCATTTT	TRBV28	TRBJ1-5	TRBD1	-
CASSSSTRPHEQFF	TGTGCCAGCAGCTCCTCGACTAGGCCCCATGAGCAGTTCTTC	TRBV7-2	TRBJ2-1	-	-
CAWSVTGLIPNTEAFF	TGTGCCTGGAGTGTGACAGGGTTAATTCCGAACACTGAAGCTTTCTTT	TRBV30	TRBJ1-1	TRBD1	once
CSVEGVTPAGEQYF	TGCAGCGTTGAAGGGGTGACACCGGCGGGGGAGCAGTACTTC	TRBV29-1	TRBJ2-7	-	-
CSVEDYYEQYF	TGCAGCGTTGAAGACTACTACGAGCAGTACTTC	TRBV29-1	TRBJ2-7	-	-
CASSGGQRTYGYTF	TGTGCCAGCAGTGGGGGACAGCGGACCTATGGCTACACCTTC	TRBV2	TRBJ1-2	TRBD1	-
CASSPDRGWNEKLFF	TGTGCCAGCAGCCCGGACAGGGGTTGGAATGAAAAACTGTTTTTT	TRBV5-8	TRBJ1-4	TRBD1	-
CASSYHPGQEGETQYF	TGTGCCAGCAGTTACCATCCGGGACAGGAGGGGGAGACCCAGTACTTC	TRBV6-5	TRBJ2-5	TRBD1	-
CAISESTSGSSYEQYF	TGTGCCATCAGTGAGTCGACTAGCGGGAGCTCCTACGAGCAGTACTTC	TRBV10-3	TRBJ2-7	TRBD2	-
CASDFINTEAFF	TGTGCCTCCGACTTTATTAACACTGAAGCTTTCTTT	TRBV30	TRBJ1-1	-	-
CASSFSGPPGDTQYF	TGTGCCAGCAGCTTTAGCGGTCCCCCGGGAGATACGCAGTATTTT	TRBV9	TRBJ2-3	-	-
CASSQDSIDNEQFF	TGCGCCAGCAGCCAAGATTCTATTGACAATGAGCAGTTCTTC	TRBV4-3	TRBJ2-1	-	-
CASSLVVDTGELFF	TGTGCCAGCAGCTTAGTAGTAGACACCGGGGAGCTGTTTTTT	TRBV11-2	TRBJ2-2	-	-
CSVTTPYGSSYEQYF	TGCAGCGTGACCACTCCGTACGGGAGCTCCTACGAGCAGTACTTC	TRBV29-1	TRBJ2-7	-	once
CAWRTLWGELFF	TGTGCCTGGAGGACTCTATGGGGGGAGCTGTTTTTT	TRBV30	TRBJ2-2	-	-
CASSLAWGGLDEAFF	TGTGCCAGCAGCTTGGCGTGGGGGGGGTTGGATGAAGCTTTCTTT	TRBV5-4	TRBJ1-1	-	-
CASSLISQGLPVNEQFF	TGTGCCAGCAGTCTTATATCCCAGGGGCTCCCTGTAAATGAGCAGTTCTTC	TRBV28	TRBJ2-1	-	-
CASRRGGPTEAFF	TGTGCCAGCAGGAGGGGAGGCCCCACTGAAGCTTTCTTT	TRBV28	TRBJ1-1	-	-
CASSPSGGFTGELFF	TGTGCCAGCTCCCCTAGCGGGGGTTTCACCGGGGAGCTGTTTTTT	TRBV7-2	TRBJ2-2	TRBD2	-
CASSERGGGGYEQYF	TGTGCCAGCAGTGAGCGCGGAGGGGGCGGGTACGAGCAGTACTTC	TRBV2	TRBJ2-7	-	-
CASSYTGPSYNEQFF	TGTGCCAGCAGTTACACAGGTCCCTCCTACAATGAGCAGTTCTTC	TRBV6-6	TRBJ2-1	-	-
CASTPGTGELFF	TGTGCCAGTACCCCAGGAACCGGGGAGCTGTTTTTT	TRBV19	TRBJ2-2	-	-
CASATTGTNTEAFF	TGCGCCAGTGCAACGACAGGTACGAACACTGAAGCTTTCTTT	TRBV5-1	TRBJ1-1	-	-
CASRDDLVSYEQYF	TGCGCCAGCAGGGACGACTTAGTCTCCTACGAGCAGTACTTC	TRBV4-3	TRBJ2-7	-	-
CASSLARGLAGGFTDTQYF	TGCGCCAGCAGCTTGGCCCGCGGGCTAGCGGGGGGGTTCACAGATACGCAGTATTTT	TRBV5-1	TRBJ2-3	TRBD2	once
CASSIGRTYEQYF	TGTGCCAGTAGTATTGGAAGGACCTACGAGCAGTACTTC	TRBV19	TRBJ2-7	-	-
CASSQEMPRGGEKLFF	TGCGCCAGCAGCCAAGAAATGCCCAGGGGAGGGGAAAAACTGTTTTTT	TRBV4-1	TRBJ1-4	-	-
CASSFGPGSSYNSPLHF	TGTGCCAGCAGTTTTGGGCCGGGTAGCTCCTATAATTCACCCCTCCACTTT	TRBV27	TRBJ1-6	-	-
CASSFIAGGYEQYF	TGTGCCAGCAGCTTTATTGCAGGGGGCTACGAGCAGTACTTC	TRBV13	TRBJ2-7	TRBD1	-
CASSIAPTYEQYF	TGTGCCAGTAGTATAGCTCCTACCTACGAGCAGTACTTC	TRBV19	TRBJ2-7	-	-
CASSPPLGDNSPLHF	TGCGCCAGCAGCCCACCCCTCGGGGATAATTCACCCCTCCACTTT	TRBV4-1	TRBJ1-6	-	-
CASTQPDRGYTF	TGTGCCAGCACTCAACCCGACCGGGGCTACACCTTC	TRBV6-6	TRBJ1-2	-	-
CASSPDTYNEQFF	TGTGCCAGCAGCCCCGACACCTACAATGAGCAGTTCTTC	TRBV13	TRBJ2-1	-	-
CASSLGTSGGLNEQFF	TGTGCCAGCAGCTTAGGGACTAGCGGGGGTTTAAATGAGCAGTTCTTC	TRBV9	TRBJ2-1	TRBD2	-
CASSLEATYEQYF	TGTGCCAGCAGCTTAGAAGCGACCTACGAGCAGTACTTC	TRBV11-2	TRBJ2-7	-	-
CASTSGWGGGDTQYF	TGTGCCAGCACCTCAGGGTGGGGGGGAGGAGATACGCAGTATTTT	TRBV27	TRBJ2-3	TRBD2	-
CSVEDLRTGQETQYF	TGCAGCGTTGAAGATCTCAGGACAGGGCAGGAGACCCAGTACTTC	TRBV29-1	TRBJ2-5	TRBD1	-
CASSPIGVGYNEQFF	TGTGCCAGCAGCCCCATAGGGGTGGGGTACAATGAGCAGTTCTTC	TRBV13	TRBJ2-1	-	-
CASSPDSTDTQYF	TGTGCCAGCAGCCCCGATAGCACAGATACGCAGTATTTT	TRBV7-9	TRBJ2-3	-	-
CASSQDGNPYNEQFF	TGCGCCAGCAGCCAAGACGGGAACCCCTACAATGAGCAGTTCTTC	TRBV4-3	TRBJ2-1	-	-
CASSSGRSYEQYF	TGTGCCAGCAGCTCTGGACGGTCCTACGAGCAGTACTTC	TRBV13	TRBJ2-7	-	-
CASSDSAGEAFF	TGTGCCAGCAGTGACAGTGCGGGTGAAGCTTTCTTT	TRBV25-1	TRBJ1-1	-	-
CASSQDDTSGRAEVLDTQYF	TGCGCCAGCAGCCAAGATGATACTAGCGGGAGGGCCGAAGTTTTGGATACGCAGTATTTT	TRBV4-3	TRBJ2-3	TRBD2	-